This TCR beta chain was sequenced during a study of naive and memory T cell subsets. The study, taken as a whole, reports: The RNA method is potentially sensitive to activation and differentiation changes. TCRs were reportedly recovered from both biopsy types, mostly tuberculin test sites.

Alpha and beta constant region primers primed reverse transcription for blood and skin samples. TCRdb re-called the UMI-ligation and nested PCR reads with MiXCR, one entry per CDR3 protein. This sample has roughly 18,000 distinct CDR3 sequences, with more than 9% found just once. The CDR3 contains 16 residues. The V gene's germline CDR1 is MGHRA and CDR2 YSYEKL. The J segment lost 9 bases and the V segment lost 3 bases, leaving 14 bases of the junction unmatched. Treatment noted: skin biopsy from PPD injection site in Mantoux-positive individual. Unsorted total RNA, roughly 1 to 1,100 ng, was DNase treated before reverse transcription. The library had UMIs added by 3' ligation of an oligonucleotide to TCR cDNA. Skin biopsies came from PPD injection sites in Mantoux-positive individuals. Worth noting for this clonotype: What it binds is not known.

The TCR was taken from an adult in good health. The sequencing used skin, collected from a tuberculin skin test site. The genes are TRBV4-1 and TRBJ2-7; 10 bases are shared with TRBD2. The CDR3 loop reads CASSQGQREGRGGQYF. The DNA for the CDR3 is TGCGCCAGCAGCCAGGGACAGCGGGAGGGCCGAGGGGGGCAGTACTTC.